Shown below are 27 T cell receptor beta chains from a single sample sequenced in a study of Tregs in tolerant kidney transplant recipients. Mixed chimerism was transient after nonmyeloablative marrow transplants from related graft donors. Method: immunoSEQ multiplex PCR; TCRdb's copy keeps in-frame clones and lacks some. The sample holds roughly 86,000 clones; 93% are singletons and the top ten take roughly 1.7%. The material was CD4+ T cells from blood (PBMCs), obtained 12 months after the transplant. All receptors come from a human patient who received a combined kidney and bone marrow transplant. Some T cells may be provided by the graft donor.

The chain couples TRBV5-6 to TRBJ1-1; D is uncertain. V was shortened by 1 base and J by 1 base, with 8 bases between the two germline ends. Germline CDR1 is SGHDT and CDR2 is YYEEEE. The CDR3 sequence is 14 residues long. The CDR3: CASSLLAANTEAFF. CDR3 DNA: TGTGCCAGCAGCTTGTTAGCAGCGAACACTGAAGCTTTCTTT.

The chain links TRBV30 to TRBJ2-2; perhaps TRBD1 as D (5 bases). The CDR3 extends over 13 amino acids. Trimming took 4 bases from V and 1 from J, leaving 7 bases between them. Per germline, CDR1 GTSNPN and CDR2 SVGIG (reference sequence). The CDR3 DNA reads TGTGCCTGGAACACAGGGAACACCGGGGAGCTGTTTTTT. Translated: CAWNTGNTGELFF.

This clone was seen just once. The CDR3 nucleotides are TGCAGCGTCGACAGGGAGACAAACACTGAAGCTTTCTTT. Amino acids: CSVDRETNTEAFF. The chain links TRBV29-1 to TRBJ1-1; 7 nucleotides match TRBD1. The CDR3 runs to 13 residues. J lost 2 bases, V lost 6 bases, and 6 bases had no gene match. The germline V gene encodes CDR1 SQVTM and CDR2 ANQGSEA. The full variable domain, in which reference TRBV29-1 and TRBJ1-1 provide the parts outside the CDR3, is SAVISQKPSRDICQRGTSLTIQCQVDSQVTMMFWYRQQPGQSLTLIATANQGSEATYESGFVIDKFPISRPNLTFSTLTVSNMSPEDSSIYLCSVDRETNTEAFFGQGTRLTVV.

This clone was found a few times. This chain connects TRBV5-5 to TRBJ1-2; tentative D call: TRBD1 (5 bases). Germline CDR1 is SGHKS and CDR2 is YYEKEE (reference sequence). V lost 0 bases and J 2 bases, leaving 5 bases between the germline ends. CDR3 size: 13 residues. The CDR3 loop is CASSLAGNYGYTF. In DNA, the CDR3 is TGTGCCAGCAGCTTGGCAGGGAACTATGGCTACACCTTC.

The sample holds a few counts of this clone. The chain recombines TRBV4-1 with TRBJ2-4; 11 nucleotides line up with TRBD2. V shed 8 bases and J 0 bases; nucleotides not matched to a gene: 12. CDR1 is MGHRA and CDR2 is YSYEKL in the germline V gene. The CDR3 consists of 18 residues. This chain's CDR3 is CASSQTSGAELAKNIQYF. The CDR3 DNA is TGCGCCAGCTCCCAGACTAGCGGGGCAGAGCTAGCCAAAAACATTCAGTACTTC.

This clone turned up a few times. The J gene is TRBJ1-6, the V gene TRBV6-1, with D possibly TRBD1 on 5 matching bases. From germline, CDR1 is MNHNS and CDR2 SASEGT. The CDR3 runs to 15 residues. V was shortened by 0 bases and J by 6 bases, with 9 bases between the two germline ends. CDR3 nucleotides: TGTGCCAGCAGTGAAGCTACCGACAGTAATTCACCCCTCCACTTT. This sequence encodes CASSEATDSNSPLHF.

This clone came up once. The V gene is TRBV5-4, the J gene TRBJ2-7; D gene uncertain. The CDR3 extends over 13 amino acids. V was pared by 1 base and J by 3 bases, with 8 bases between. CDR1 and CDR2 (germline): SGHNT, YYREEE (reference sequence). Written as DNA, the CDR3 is TGTGCCAGCAGCTTGCAACTGAACTACGAGCAGTACTTC. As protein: CASSLQLNYEQYF.

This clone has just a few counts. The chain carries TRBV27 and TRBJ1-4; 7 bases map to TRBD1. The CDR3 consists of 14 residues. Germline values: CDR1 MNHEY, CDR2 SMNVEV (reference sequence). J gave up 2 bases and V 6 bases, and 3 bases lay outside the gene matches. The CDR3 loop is CASRDRFTNEKLFF. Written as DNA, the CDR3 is TGTGCCAGCAGGGACAGGTTTACTAATGAAAAACTGTTTTTT.

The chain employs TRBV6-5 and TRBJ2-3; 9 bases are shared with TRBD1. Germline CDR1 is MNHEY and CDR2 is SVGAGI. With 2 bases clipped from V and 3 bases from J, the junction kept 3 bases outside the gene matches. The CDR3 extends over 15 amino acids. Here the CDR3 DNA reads TGTGCCAGCAGTTACCCGGGACAGGGTACAGATACGCAGTATTTT. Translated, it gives CASSYPGQGTDTQYF.

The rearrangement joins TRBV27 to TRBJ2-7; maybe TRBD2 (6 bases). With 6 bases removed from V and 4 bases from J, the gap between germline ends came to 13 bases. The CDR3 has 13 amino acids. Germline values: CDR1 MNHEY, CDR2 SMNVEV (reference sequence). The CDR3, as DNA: TGTGCCAGCAGCATCCGGAGGGGTTACGAGCAGTACTTC. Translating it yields CASSIRRGYEQYF.

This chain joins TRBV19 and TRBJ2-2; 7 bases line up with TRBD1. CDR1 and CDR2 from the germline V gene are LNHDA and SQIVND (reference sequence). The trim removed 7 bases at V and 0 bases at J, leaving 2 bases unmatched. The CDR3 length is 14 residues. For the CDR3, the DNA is TGTGCCAGTACCGGGACAGCGAACACCGGGGAGCTGTTTTTT. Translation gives CASTGTANTGELFF.

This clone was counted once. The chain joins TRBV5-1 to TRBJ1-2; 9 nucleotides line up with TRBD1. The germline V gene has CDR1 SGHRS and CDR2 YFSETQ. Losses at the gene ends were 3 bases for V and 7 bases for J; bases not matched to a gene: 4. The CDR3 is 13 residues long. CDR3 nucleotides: TGCGCCAGCAGCTGGACAGGGGTTGGTGGCTACACCTTC. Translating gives CASSWTGVGGYTF.

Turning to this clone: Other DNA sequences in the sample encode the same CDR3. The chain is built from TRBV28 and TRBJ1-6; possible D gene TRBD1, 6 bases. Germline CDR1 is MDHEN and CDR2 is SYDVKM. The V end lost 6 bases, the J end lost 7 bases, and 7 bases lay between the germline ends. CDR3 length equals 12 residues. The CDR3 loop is CASRDSNSPLHF. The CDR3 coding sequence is TGTGCCAGCAGGGACAGCAATTCACCCCTCCACTTT.

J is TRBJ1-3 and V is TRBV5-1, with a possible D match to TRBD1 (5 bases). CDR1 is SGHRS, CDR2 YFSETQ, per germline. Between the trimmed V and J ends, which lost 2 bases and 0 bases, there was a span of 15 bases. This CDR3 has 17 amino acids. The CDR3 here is CASSLRGGRSSGNTIYF. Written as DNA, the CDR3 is TGCGCCAGCAGCTTAAGGGGAGGGCGCTCCTCTGGAAACACCATATATTTT. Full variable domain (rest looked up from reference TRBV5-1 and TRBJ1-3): KAGVTQTPRYLIKTRGQQVTLSCSPISGHRSVSWYQQTPGQGLQFLFEYFSETQRNKGNFPGRFSGRQFSNSRSEMNVSTLELGDSALYLCASSLRGGRSSGNTIYFGEGSWLTVV.

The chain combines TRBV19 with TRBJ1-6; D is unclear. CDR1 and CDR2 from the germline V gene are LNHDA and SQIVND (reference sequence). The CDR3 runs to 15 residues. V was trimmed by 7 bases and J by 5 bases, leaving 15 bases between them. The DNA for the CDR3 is TGTGCCAGTACTCACCGTCGGGTAGATAATTCACCCCTCCACTTT. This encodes CASTHRRVDNSPLHF.

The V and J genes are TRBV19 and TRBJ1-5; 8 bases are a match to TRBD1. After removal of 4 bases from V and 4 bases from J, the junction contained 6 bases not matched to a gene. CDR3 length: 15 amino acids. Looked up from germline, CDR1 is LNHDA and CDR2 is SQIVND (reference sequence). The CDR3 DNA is TGTGCCAGTAGTACAAGGACAGGGTCTAATCAGCCCCAGCATTTT. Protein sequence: CASSTRTGSNQPQHF.

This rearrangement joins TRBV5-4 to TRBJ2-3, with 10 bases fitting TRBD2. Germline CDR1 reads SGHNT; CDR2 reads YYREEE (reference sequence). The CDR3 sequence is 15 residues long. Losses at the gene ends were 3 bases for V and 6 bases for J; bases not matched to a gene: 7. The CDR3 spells CASSSTGTSEDTQYF. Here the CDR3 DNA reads TGTGCCAGCAGCTCGACCGGGACTAGCGAGGATACGCAGTATTTT.

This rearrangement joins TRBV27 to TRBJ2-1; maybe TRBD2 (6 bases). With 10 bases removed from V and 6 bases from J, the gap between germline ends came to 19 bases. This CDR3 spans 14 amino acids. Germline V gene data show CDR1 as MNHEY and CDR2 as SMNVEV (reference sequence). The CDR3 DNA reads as TGTGCCACCTTCGATTTTGGGCGGGGCAATGAGCAGTTCTTC. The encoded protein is CATFDFGRGNEQFF.

For the CDR3, the DNA is TGTGCCAGCAGCTTAGCCGGACAGAGCTCCTACAATGAGCAGTTCTTC. Encoded protein: CASSLAGQSSYNEQFF. V gene TRBV11-3 combines with J gene TRBJ2-1, with a tentative D call TRBD1 (6 bases). Per germline, CDR1 SGHNT and CDR2 YENEEA. CDR3 length: 16 amino acids. V was pared by 1 base and J by 0 bases, with 10 bases between.

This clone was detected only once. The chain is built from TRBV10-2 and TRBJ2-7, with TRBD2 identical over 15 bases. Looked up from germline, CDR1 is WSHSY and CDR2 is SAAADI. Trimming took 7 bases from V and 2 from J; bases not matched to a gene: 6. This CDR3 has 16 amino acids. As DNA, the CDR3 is TGCGCCAGCAACCGAGGACTAGCGGGGGGGACCTACGAGCAGTACTTC. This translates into CASNRGLAGGTYEQYF.

The CDR3 is CASSRPEGSGNTIYF. Written as DNA, the CDR3 is TGCGCCAGCAGCCGCCCGGAGGGGTCTGGAAACACCATATATTTT. The chain combines TRBV5-1 with TRBJ1-3, with D tentatively TRBD1 (5 bases). This CDR3 contains 15 residues. From germline, CDR1 is SGHRS and CDR2 YFSETQ. Deletions cut 4 bases from V and 1 base from J, with 12 bases between.

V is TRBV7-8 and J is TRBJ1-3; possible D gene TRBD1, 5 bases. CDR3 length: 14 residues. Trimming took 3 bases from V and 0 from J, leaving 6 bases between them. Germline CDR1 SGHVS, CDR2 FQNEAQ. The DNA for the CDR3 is TGTGCCAGCAGCTTTCAGGGCTCTGGAAACACCATATATTTT. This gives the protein CASSFQGSGNTIYF.

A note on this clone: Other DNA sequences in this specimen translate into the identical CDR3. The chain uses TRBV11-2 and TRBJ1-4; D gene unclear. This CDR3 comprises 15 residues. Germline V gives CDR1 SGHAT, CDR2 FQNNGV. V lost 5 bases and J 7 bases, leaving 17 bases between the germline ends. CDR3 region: CASSLVGGRVEKLFF. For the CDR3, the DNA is TGTGCCAGCAGCCTAGTTGGAGGGAGGGTTGAAAAACTGTTTTTT. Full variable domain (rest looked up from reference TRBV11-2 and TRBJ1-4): EAGVAQSPRYKIIEKRQSVAFWCNPISGHATLYWYQQILGQGPKLLIQFQNNGVVDDSQLPKDRFSAERLKGVDSTLKIQPAKLEDSAVYLCASSLVGGRVEKLFFGSGTQLSVL.

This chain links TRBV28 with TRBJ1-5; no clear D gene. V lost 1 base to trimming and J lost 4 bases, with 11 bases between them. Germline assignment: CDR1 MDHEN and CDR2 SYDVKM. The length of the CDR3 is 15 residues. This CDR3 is CASSLLSGGNQPQHF. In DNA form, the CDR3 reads TGTGCCAGCAGTTTATTGTCGGGAGGGAATCAGCCCCAGCATTTT.

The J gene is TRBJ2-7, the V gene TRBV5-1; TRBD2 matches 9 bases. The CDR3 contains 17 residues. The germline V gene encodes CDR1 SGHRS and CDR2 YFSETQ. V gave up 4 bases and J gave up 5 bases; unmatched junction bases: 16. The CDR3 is CASSTARGSGSFDEQYF. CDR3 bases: TGCGCCAGCAGCACCGCGCGGGGTAGCGGGAGTTTCGACGAGCAGTACTTC.

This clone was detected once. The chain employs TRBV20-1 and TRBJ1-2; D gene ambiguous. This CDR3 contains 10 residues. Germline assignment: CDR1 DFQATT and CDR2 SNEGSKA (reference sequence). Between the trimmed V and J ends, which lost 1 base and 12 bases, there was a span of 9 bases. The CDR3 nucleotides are TGCAGTGCTAGAGCCGTTTCGGACACCTTC. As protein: CSARAVSDTF.

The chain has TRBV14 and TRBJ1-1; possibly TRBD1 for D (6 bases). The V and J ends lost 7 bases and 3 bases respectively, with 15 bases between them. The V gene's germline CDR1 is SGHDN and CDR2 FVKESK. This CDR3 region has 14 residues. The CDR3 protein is CASTAQGFYTEAFF. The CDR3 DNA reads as TGTGCCAGCACCGCACAGGGATTTTACACTGAAGCTTTCTTT. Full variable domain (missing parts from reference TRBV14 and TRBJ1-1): EAGVTQFPSHSVIEKGQTVTLRCDPISGHDNLYWYRRVMGKEIKFLLHFVKESKQDESGMPNNRFLAERTGGTYSTLKVQPAELEDSGVYFCASTAQGFYTEAFFGQGTRLTVV.